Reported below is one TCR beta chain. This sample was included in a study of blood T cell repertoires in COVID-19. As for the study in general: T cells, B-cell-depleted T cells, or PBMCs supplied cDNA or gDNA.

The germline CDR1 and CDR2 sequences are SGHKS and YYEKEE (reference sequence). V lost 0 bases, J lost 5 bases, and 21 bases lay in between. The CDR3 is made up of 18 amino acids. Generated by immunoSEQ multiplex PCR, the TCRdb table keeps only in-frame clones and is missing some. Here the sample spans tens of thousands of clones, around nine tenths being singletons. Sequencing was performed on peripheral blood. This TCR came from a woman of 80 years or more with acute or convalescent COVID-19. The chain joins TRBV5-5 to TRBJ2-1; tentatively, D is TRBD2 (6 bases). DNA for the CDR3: TGTGCCAGCAGCTTGGTCCCGGGACTCCCCCGGGAGAACAATGAGCAGTTCTTC. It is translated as CASSLVPGLPRENNEQFF.